This section outlines one T cell receptor beta chain sequence together with its context. Antigen specificity is unknown. The germline CDR1 and CDR2 sequences are SNHLY and FYNNEI. This CDR3 contains 16 residues. With V trimmed by 6 bases and J by 0 bases, 6 bases remained unmatched. This record comes from a study of T cell responses to AZD1222 COVID-19 vaccine. The assay was immunoSEQ multiplex PCR, and TCRdb's table has in-frame clones only and misses some. The data show around 99,000 clones, about 89% seen once. Study-wide points: Distributed over spike, vaccine-associated CD4 TCRs predominated at 160-218 and 743-854. Sampling that yielded the repertoires occurred only after the peak T cell response.

This receptor was identified in an adult who received the AZD1222 COVID-19 vaccine. The J gene is TRBJ2-2, the V gene TRBV2; 8 positions match TRBD1. Sample: peripheral blood, taken 28 days after the second AZD1222 dose. CDR3 sequence: CASSEQGVANTGELFF. The CDR3 nucleotides are TGTGCCAGCAGCGAACAGGGGGTAGCGAACACCGGGGAGCTGTTTTTT.